A selection of T cell receptor beta chains follows, all from one sample in a study of blood T cells in healthy people across ages. TCRdb reprocessed the 5' RACE reads via MiXCR and lists one record per CDR3 protein. The sample lists about 500,000 distinct CDR3 sequences, more than 20% occurring once. These same records also appear under a second study, on T cells of mothers and their children.

Material: blood. These receptor sequences come from a boy aged 5 to 17 in good health. Both conserved end residues are trimmed from each CDR3.

J,V,CDR3
TRBJ2-7,TRBV30,AWSFRDEQY
TRBJ1-5,TRBV6-2/TRBV6-3,ASSWVKRGQPQH
TRBJ2-2,TRBV6-2/TRBV6-3,ASSFQAGGELF
.,TRBV2,ASSEVRAGSYEQY
TRBJ2-2,TRBV30,AWSLPGELF
TRBJ2-3,TRBV19,ASSMGLAGGTQY
TRBJ2-5,TRBV20-1,SARGRQGAEETQY
TRBJ2-7,TRBV3-1,ASSHMGQVAYEQY
TRBJ2-3,TRBV10-3,AISASPGLAGGHTDTQY
TRBJ1-1,TRBV4-3,ASGQDSPGVVNTEAF